There are a few counts of the clone carrying this T cell receptor beta chain. Other DNA sequences in this sample translate to the same CDR3. There are 11 residues in the CDR3. Trimming removed 3 bases at V and 10 bases at J, with 9 bases between. Germline V gene lookup returns CDR1 GTSNPN and CDR2 SVGIG (reference sequence). This specimen belongs to a study of blood T cell repertoires in COVID-19. Per the authors' pipeline: Amplification of reference gene primers provided the estimated nucleated cell counts. Assay: immunoSEQ multiplex PCR; the TCRdb copy retains only in-frame clones and omits some. D and trimming come from the DNA, and the V and J calls and clone size come from that table. The data show around 90,000 clones, 88% seen once.

The chain has TRBV30 and TRBJ1-4; no firm D call. This clonotype was sampled from a man between 45 and 60 years old with COVID-19, enrolled during active disease. The specimen was peripheral blood. The CDR3 loop reads CAWRRGGKLFF. CDR3 in DNA: TGTGCCTGGAGGCGAGGCGGAAAACTGTTTTTT.